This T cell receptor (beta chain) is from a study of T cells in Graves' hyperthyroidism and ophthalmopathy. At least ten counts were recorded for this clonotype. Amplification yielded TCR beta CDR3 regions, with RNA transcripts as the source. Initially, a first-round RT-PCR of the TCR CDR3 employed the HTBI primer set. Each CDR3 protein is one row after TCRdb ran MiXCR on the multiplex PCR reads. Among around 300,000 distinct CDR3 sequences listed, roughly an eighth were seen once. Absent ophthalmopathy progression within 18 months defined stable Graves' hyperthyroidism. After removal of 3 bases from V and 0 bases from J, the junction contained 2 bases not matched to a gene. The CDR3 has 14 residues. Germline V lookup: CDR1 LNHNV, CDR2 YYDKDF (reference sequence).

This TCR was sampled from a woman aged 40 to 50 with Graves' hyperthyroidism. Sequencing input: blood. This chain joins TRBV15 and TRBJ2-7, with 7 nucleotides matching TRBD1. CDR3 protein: CATSSGQASYEQYF. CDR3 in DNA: TGTGCCACCAGCAGCGGACAGGCCTCCTACGAGCAGTACTTC.